This TCR beta chain was profiled in a study of vaccination effects on CD4 cells after COVID-19. The CDR3 spans 16 residues. The junction had 8 bases not matched to a gene; V was cut back by 0 bases and J by 6 bases. Germline V gene sequence: CDR1 LNHDA, CDR2 SQIVND (reference sequence). This clone was seen more than once but under ten times. Its antigen is unknown. With the ViraFEST assay, the study expanded antigen-specific CD4+ T cells using viral peptide pools, then sequenced them. Following culture for nine to ten days, CD4+ T cells were isolated. The cohort was immunized with two doses of either the BNT162b2 or mRNA-1273 vaccine. Assay: immunoSEQ multiplex PCR; the TCRdb copy retains only in-frame clones and omits some. In the table there are roughly 55,000 clones, 78% of which are singletons.

The TCR was taken from a human donor who received a COVID-19 vaccine. The chain is built from TRBV19 and TRBJ1-1; 9 bases match TRBD1. The sample in question was CD4+ T cells from PBMCs cultured with HCoV-OC43 spike peptides, obtained after COVID-19 vaccination. Subset meaning: HCoV-OC43 spike overlapping peptide pool stimulation. The CDR3 DNA reads TGTGCCAGTAGTATAGATCGGGGACAGGGTCGACCTGAAGCTTTCTTT. This encodes CASSIDRGQGRPEAFF.